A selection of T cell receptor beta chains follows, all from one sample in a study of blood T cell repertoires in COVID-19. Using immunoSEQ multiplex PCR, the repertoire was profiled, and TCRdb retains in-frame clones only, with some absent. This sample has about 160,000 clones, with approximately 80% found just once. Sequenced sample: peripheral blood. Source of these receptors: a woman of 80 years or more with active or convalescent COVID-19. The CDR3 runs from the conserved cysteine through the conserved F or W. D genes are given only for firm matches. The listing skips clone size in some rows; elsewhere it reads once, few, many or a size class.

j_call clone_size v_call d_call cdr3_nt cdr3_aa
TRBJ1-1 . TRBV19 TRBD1 TGTGCCAGTAGTAGGACAGGGGTTATGAACACTGAAGCTTTCTTT CASSRTGVMNTEAFF
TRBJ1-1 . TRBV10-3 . TGTGCCATAACCGGAGGGACGGGGACGAACACTGAAGCTTTCTTT CAITGGTGTNTEAFF
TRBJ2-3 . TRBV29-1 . TGCAGCGTTGAAGGGGGCGAGACAACTAGCACAGATACGCAGTATTTT CSVEGGETTSTDTQYF
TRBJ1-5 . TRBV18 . TGTGCCAGCTCACCAAAGGCCTCAGGTGATTATAGCAATCAGCCCCAGCATTTT CASSPKASGDYSNQPQHF
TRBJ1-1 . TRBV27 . TGTGCCAGCAGTGCGAGGAGATTGCGGGGGGTGAACACTGAAGCTTTCTTT CASSARRLRGVNTEAFF
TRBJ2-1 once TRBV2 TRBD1 TGTGCCAGCAGGCGGGACAGGGGGAGCTCCTACAATGAGCAGTTCTTC CASRRDRGSSYNEQFF
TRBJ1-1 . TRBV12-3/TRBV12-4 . TGTGCCAGCAGCCGAGGGGGGGGTGAAGCTTTCTTT CASSRGGGEAFF
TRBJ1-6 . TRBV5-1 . TGCGCCAGCAGCCTCGTCGACACTTATAATTCACCCCTCCACTTT CASSLVDTYNSPLHF
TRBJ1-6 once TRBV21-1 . TGTGCCAGCAGCATCGACGACAGGGTGGACAGCTCCTATAATTCACCCCTCCACTTT CASSIDDRVDSSYNSPLHF
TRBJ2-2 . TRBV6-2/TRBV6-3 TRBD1 TGTGCCAGCAGTGACAGGGGGTCCACCGGGGAGCTGTTTTTT CASSDRGSTGELFF
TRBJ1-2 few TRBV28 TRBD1 TGTGCCAGCAGTACTACAGGGGGCTATGGCTACACCTTC CASSTTGGYGYTF
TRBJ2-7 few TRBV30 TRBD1 TGTGCCTGGAGTACGGGACAGGGGGCGCGTCAGCAGTACTTC CAWSTGQGARQQYF
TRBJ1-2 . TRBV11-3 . TGTGCCGCCAGCCGGAGGGTCCTGGGCTACACCTTC CAASRRVLGYTF
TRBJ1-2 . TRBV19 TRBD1 TGTGCCAGTAGCCGGGACAGGGGGCGTGATGGCTACACCTTC CASSRDRGRDGYTF
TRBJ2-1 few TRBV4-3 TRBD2 TGCGCCAGCAGCCCTTTAGGCGGGACTAGCGGGGGGGCGTACAATGAGCAGTTCTTC CASSPLGGTSGGAYNEQFF
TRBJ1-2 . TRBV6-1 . TGTGCCAGCAGTGAAGCGTTGAAGGGGGATGGCTACACCTTC CASSEALKGDGYTF
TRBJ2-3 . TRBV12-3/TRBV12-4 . TGTGCCAGCAGCACCCACTCGACAGATACGCAGTATTTT CASSTHSTDTQYF
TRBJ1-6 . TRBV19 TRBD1 TGTGCCAGTAGTCCGGGACAGGTTGATTCACCCCTCCACTTT CASSPGQVDSPLHF
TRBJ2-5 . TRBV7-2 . TGTGCCAGCAGCCGCCAGGGGCAGCCAGGTGCAGAGACCCAGTACTTC CASSRQGQPGAETQYF
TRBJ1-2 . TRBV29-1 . TGCAGCGCAACTGCTAACTATGGCTACACCTTC CSATANYGYTF
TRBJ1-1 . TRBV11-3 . TGTGCCAGCAGCTTAGCTACGGGGATGGAAGCTTTCTTT CASSLATGMEAFF
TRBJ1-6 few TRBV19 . TGTGCCAGTACCCCGGGGGGGTCCTCTAATTCACCCCTCCACTTT CASTPGGSSNSPLHF
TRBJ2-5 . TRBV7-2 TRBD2 TGTGCCAGCAGCTATAGCGGGGGTCAAGAGACCCAGTACTTC CASSYSGGQETQYF
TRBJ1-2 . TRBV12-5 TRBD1 TGTGCTAGTGGTTTGGAAGCAGGGGGCGCGGGAGGCTACACCTTC CASGLEAGGAGGYTF
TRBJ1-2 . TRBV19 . TGTGCCAGTAGCCCGACGGGCTATGGCTACACCTTC CASSPTGYGYTF
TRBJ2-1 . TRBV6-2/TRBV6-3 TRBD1 TGTGCCAGCAGTTGGACAGGGGGGTTACAAAATGAGCAGTTCTTC CASSWTGGLQNEQFF
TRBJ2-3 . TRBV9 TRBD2 TGTGCCAGCAGCGAGCACGGGGGGGCCGCGACAGATACGCAGTATTTT CASSEHGGAATDTQYF
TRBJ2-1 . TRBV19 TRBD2 TGTGCCAGTAGTTCCCTACCTCTAGCGGGGATAGGCTATGAGCAGTTCTTC CASSSLPLAGIGYEQFF
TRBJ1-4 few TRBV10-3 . TGTGCCATCAGTGACGTTGGGGCTCCAGGTGAAAAACTGTTTTTT CAISDVGAPGEKLFF
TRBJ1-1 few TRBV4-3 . TGCGCCAGCAGCCAAGATTCCACCCTTTTCTTGGGACAAGCGGCTGAAGCTTTCTTT CASSQDSTLFLGQAAEAFF
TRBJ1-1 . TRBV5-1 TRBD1 TGCGCCAGCAGCCGAGGGACAGAGAACACTGAAGCTTTCTTT CASSRGTENTEAFF
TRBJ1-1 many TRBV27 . TGTGCCAGCAGTTTCAGCGGGGGTGAAGCTTTCTTT CASSFSGGEAFF
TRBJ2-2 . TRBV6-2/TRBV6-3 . TGTGCCAGCAGTCCCCACAGGGAGACGAACACCGGGGAGCTGTTTTTT CASSPHRETNTGELFF
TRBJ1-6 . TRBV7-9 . TGTGCCAGCAGCTTAGCCACAGGGCAAGGTTCACCCCTCCACTTT CASSLATGQGSPLHF
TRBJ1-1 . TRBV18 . TGTGCCAGCCAGGCTGGAGGCGCTGAAGCTTTCTTT CASQAGGAEAFF
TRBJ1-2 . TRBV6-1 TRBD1 TGTGCCAGCAGTGAAGATGGCAGGGGGTTTGGCTACACCTTC CASSEDGRGFGYTF
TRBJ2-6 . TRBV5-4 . TGTGCCAGCAGCACCTCGCTCCTCAGGGGCCCCTCTGGGGCCAACGTCCTGACTTTC CASSTSLLRGPSGANVLTF
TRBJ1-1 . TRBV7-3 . TGTGCCAGCATGTCCACAGAGAACACTGAAGCTTTCTTT CASMSTENTEAFF
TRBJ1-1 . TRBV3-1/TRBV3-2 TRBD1 TGTGCCAGCAGCCATGACGCAGGGGGAACTGAAGCTTTCTTT CASSHDAGGTEAFF
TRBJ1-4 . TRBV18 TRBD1 TGTGCCAGCTCAGCAAACCGGGACAGCGAGACCTTT CASSANRDSETF
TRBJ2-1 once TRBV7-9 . TGTGCCAGCAGCTTAGAGGGGATGAGGAATGAGCAGTTCTTC CASSLEGMRNEQFF
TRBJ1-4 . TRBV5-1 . TGCGCCAGCAGCCCACTGGGGGGAGAGAGGGAAAAACTGTTTTTT CASSPLGGEREKLFF
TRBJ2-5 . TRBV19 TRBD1 TGTGCCAGTAGTCCCTCGGACAGGGGGCAGCAAGAGACCCAGTACTTC CASSPSDRGQQETQYF
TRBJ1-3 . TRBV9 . TGTGCCAGCAGCGTGCAGGGCGTCTCTGGAAACACCATATATTTT CASSVQGVSGNTIYF
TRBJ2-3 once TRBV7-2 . TGTGCCAGCAGCATTCGACAGACAGATACGCAGTATTTT CASSIRQTDTQYF
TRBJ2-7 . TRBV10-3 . TGTGCCCGGAAATGGCAGGGTGGCGAGCAGTACTTC CARKWQGGEQYF
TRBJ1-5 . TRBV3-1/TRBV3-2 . TGTGCCAGCAGCTCCTCGTTCCTCAATCAGCCCCAGCATTTT CASSSSFLNQPQHF
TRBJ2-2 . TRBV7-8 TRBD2 TGTGCCAGCAGCTTAGGGGAGGCAGGGAGGGGCACCGGGGAGCTGTTTTTT CASSLGEAGRGTGELFF
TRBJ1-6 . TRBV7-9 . TGTGCCAGCAGCTTAGTAGGGGCAGGGGATAATTCACCCCTCCACTTT CASSLVGAGDNSPLHF
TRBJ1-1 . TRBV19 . TGTGCCAGTCTCCCCGGGCGGGGTAGATGGACTGAAGCTTTCTTT CASLPGRGRWTEAFF
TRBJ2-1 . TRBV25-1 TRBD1 TGTGCCAGCAGTAACCTAGGACAGGTGTCGGATGAGCAGTTCTTC CASSNLGQVSDEQFF